Below, one T cell receptor beta chain is given with its context. The CDR3 is made up of 16 amino acids. Losses at the gene ends were 3 bases for V and 5 bases for J; bases not matched to a gene: 12. CDR1 is SGHDT, CDR2 YYEEEE, per germline. The data originate from a study of OX40 agonist ivuxolimab in advanced cancers. The data were produced by immunoSEQ multiplex PCR, yet TCRdb's version contains in-frame clones alone and is incomplete. Of 70,000 to 95,000 clones in the sample, around 84% are singletons; the top ten hold around 6.6%. The sample consisted of CD4+ or CD8+ T cells sorted from blood, taken in a trial of the OX40 agonist ivuxolimab. The chain links TRBV5-6 to TRBJ2-5; 8 positions agree with TRBD1. This receptor was identified in an adult with an advanced solid tumor such as melanoma, head and neck, liver or kidney cancer. The CDR3 sequence: CASSSLTPGQVETQYF. DNA for the CDR3: TGTGCCAGCAGCTCTCTTACCCCGGGACAGGTGGAGACCCAGTACTTC.